This T cell receptor beta chain appears in the sequencing data of a study of technical replicates of blood from a few donors (dated 2017 in TCRdb). The library was prepared using the immunoSEQ multiplex PCR assay. TCRdb took this table from immuneACCESS and kept in-frame rearrangements with V and J called. Such tables lack part of the clones; where checked against another copy, unresolved V genes explain under half of the gap, and the rest is unexplained. This sample comprises under 85,000 clones, 93% of them detected only once. Of the sample, around 0.4% is held by the ten largest clones. Taken from cysteine to phenylalanine, the CDR3 has 14 residues. Left in the record is the CDR3 DNA by itself, 42 bases read in frame from the first base. The germline V gene (reference sequence) provides CDR1 GTSNPN and CDR2 SVGIG. V gives up 0 bases and J gives up 4 bases, and the segment between their germline ends measures 12 bases.

As to this clone: This clone's antigen is unknown. One base away there is no much larger clone; base qualities are not given.

Recombination connected TRBV30 to TRBJ1-1; TRBD1 could be the D gene, as 5 bases match. Sequencing was carried out using T cells isolated from PBMCs. This sequence originates from a human donor in good health. The CDR3 region reads CAWSVGLGGTEAFF. The sequenced DNA: TGTGCCTGGAGTGTGGGGCTCGGGGGCACTGAAGCTTTCTTT.